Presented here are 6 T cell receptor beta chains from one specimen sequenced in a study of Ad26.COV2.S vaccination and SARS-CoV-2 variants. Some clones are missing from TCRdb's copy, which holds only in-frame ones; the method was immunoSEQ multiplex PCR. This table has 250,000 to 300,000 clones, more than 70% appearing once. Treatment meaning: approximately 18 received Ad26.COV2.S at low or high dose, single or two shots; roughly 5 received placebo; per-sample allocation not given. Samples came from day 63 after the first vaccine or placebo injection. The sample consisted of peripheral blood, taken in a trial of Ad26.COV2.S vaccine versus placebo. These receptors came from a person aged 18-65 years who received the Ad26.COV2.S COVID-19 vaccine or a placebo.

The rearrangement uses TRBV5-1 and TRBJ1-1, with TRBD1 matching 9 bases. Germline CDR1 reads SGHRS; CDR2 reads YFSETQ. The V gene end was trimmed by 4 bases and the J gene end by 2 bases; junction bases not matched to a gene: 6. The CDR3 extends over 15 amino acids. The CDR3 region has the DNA TGCGCCAGCAGCCACCGGACAGGGGAAAACACTGAAGCTTTCTTT. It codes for CASSHRTGENTEAFF.

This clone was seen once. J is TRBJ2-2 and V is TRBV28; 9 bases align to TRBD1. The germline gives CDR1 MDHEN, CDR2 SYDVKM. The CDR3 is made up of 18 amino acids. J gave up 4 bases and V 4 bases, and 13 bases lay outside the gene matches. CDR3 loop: CASSSPPGTGFTTGELFF. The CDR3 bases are TGTGCCAGCAGTTCCCCCCCCGGGACAGGGTTTACCACCGGGGAGCTGTTTTTT.

Written as DNA, the CDR3 is TGTGCCAGCAGCCCGGGACAGGGGTACACTGAAGCTTTCTTT. Encoded protein: CASSPGQGYTEAFF. The J gene is TRBJ1-1, the V gene TRBV7-3; 10 bases fit TRBD1. V trimming: 5 bases; J trimming: 3 bases; junction bases outside the gene matches: 3. This CDR3 has 14 amino acids. Germline CDR1 and CDR2: SGHTA and FQGTGA. Complete variable domain (other parts from reference TRBV7-3 and TRBJ1-1): GAGVSQTPSNKVTEKGKYVELRCDPISGHTALYWYRQSLGQGPEFLIYFQGTGAADDSGLPNDRFFAVRPEGSVSTLKIQRTERGDSAVYLCASSPGQGYTEAFFGQGTRLTVV.

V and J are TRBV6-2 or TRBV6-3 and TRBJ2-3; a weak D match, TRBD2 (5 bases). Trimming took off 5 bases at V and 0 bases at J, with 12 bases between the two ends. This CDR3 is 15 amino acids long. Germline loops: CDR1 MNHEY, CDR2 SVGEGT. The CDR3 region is CASSDSVGSTDTQYF. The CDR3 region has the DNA TGTGCCAGCAGTGATAGCGTTGGCAGCACAGATACGCAGTATTTT.

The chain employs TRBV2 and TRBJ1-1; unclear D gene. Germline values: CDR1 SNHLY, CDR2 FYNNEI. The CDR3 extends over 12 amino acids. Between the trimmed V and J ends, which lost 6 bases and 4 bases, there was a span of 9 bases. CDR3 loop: CASRGRTTEAFF. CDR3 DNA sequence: TGTGCCAGCAGGGGCCGGACCACTGAAGCTTTCTTT.

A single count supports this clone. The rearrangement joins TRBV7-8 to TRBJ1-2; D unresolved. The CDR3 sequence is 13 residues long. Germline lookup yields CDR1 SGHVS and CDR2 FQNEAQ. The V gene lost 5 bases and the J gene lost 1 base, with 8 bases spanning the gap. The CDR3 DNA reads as TGTGCCAGCAGCGAGAGCGGTAACTATGGCTACACCTTC. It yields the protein CASSESGNYGYTF.